The 16 T cell receptor beta chains in this list originate from one sample, sequenced in a study of blood T cells in healthy people across ages. Using a J-beta primer mix together with a sample-barcoded 5' primer, a second PCR was run for about 6 to 11 cycles. TCRdb called the 5' RACE reads again in MiXCR, with one record for every CDR3 protein. The sample consists of 700,000 or so distinct CDR3 sequences, around two fifths of them appearing once. Source material: blood. The receptors stem from an older man in good health.

This chain joins TRBV7-9 and TRBJ2-3; possibly TRBD1 for D (5 bases). The CDR3 extends over 17 amino acids. Germline V gene lookup returns CDR1 SEHNR and CDR2 FQNEAQ (reference sequence). The V and J ends lost 4 bases and 2 bases respectively, with 19 bases between them. CDR3 DNA: TGTGCCAGCAGCTCGAGCGACAGTTTCACTGCCACAGATACGCAGTATTTT. Its protein is CASSSSDSFTATDTQYF.

This sequence joins TRBV18 and TRBJ2-5, with D perhaps TRBD1 (6 bases). The CDR3 has 16 amino acids. Germline CDR1 reads KGHSH; CDR2 reads LQKENI. V was shortened by 6 bases and J by 0 bases, with 17 bases between the two germline ends. CDR3 region: CASSSGQMRNQETQYF. The CDR3 DNA follows: TGTGCCAGCTCTAGTGGACAGATGAGAAACCAAGAGACCCAGTACTTC.

The V gene is TRBV21-1, the J gene TRBJ2-5. The end of the DNA aligns better with TRBJ2-7, so the J call may be wrong. TRBV21-1 is a documented pseudogene. The CDR3 sequence is 15 residues long. The CDR3 DNA reads TGTGCCAGCAACAATCGGAACCAGACTTACTACGAGCAGTACTTC. It encodes CASNNRNQTYYEQYF.

The gene calls are TRBV4-1 and TRBJ2-1, with 13 bases fitting TRBD2. This CDR3 region has 17 residues. With 3 bases clipped from V and 8 bases from J, the junction kept 10 bases outside the gene matches. Germline CDR1 reads MGHRA; CDR2 reads YSYEKL. The CDR3 is CASSHSTSGGARYEQFF. For the CDR3, the DNA is TGCGCCAGCAGCCATTCTACTAGCGGGGGGGCCCGGTATGAGCAGTTCTTC.

The rearrangement joins TRBV3-1 to TRBJ2-5, with 7 bases fitting TRBD2. CDR3 length: 15 amino acids. Unmatched junction bases numbered 7, after V lost 2 bases and J lost 4 bases. The germline V gene has CDR1 LGHDT and CDR2 YNNKEL (reference sequence). CDR3: CASSQLGGHGETQYF. In DNA, the CDR3 is TGTGCCAGCAGCCAACTGGGAGGGCATGGAGAGACCCAGTACTTC.

V usage is TRBV7-3 and J usage is TRBJ2-1, with D possibly being TRBD2 (7 bases). V was trimmed by 5 bases and J by 8 bases, leaving 13 bases between them. The CDR3 runs to 13 residues. From germline, CDR1 is SGHTA and CDR2 FQGTGA. The CDR3 DNA follows: TGTGCCAGCAGCGTTTCGGGGGGCGATGAGCAGTTCTTC. The encoded protein is CASSVSGGDEQFF.

The chain links TRBV12-3 or TRBV12-4 to TRBJ2-1, with unresolved D. This CDR3 is built from 15 residues. V was pared by 5 bases and J by 2 bases, with 13 bases between. The CDR3 DNA reads TGTGCCAGCAGTCCTCCCACCAGGCCCTACAATGAGCAGTTCTTC. Translated, it gives CASSPPTRPYNEQFF.

This clonotype turned up a few times. This chain connects TRBV11-3 to TRBJ2-3, with TRBD1 matching 9 bases. Germline V gene lookup returns CDR1 SGHNT and CDR2 YENEEA. The CDR3 has 14 amino acids. V lost 4 bases to trimming and J lost 4 bases; unmatched junction nucleotides: 3. As DNA, the CDR3 is TGTGCCAGCAGCTCCACAGGGGGCTCAGATACGCAGTATTTT. Its translation is CASSSTGGSDTQYF.

Note on this clonotype: With a much larger clone just one base away, this may be a read error. This chain joins TRBV7-2 and TRBJ2-7, with 13 bases fitting TRBD2. Germline CDR1 and CDR2: SGHTA and FQGNSA. The length of the CDR3 is 14 residues. The CDR3 sequence: CANSLRLAGGEQYF. CDR3 DNA: TGTGCCAACAGCTTAAGACTAGCGGGAGGCGAGCAGTACTTC. The variable domain in full, completed from reference TRBV7-2 and TRBJ2-7, reads GAGVSQSPSNKVTEKGKDVELRCDPISGHTALYWYRQSLGQGLEFLIYFQGNSAPDKSGLPSDRFSAERTGGSVSTLTIQRTQQEDSAVYLCANSLRLAGGEQYFGPGTRLTVT.

The chain links TRBV5-1 to TRBJ2-7, with D perhaps matching TRBD1 or TRBD2 (5 bases each). Germline V gene sequence: CDR1 SGHRS, CDR2 YFSETQ. The CDR3 covers 14 residues. The V end was cut by 4 bases, the J end by 7 bases, with 18 bases between. CDR3 residues: CASSPGRGYNEQYF. The CDR3 coding sequence is TGCGCCAGCAGCCCGGGACGCGGATACAATGAGCAGTACTTC. Full variable domain (remainder filled in from reference TRBV5-1 and TRBJ2-7): KAGVTQTPRYLIKTRGQQVTLSCSPISGHRSVSWYQQTPGQGLQFLFEYFSETQRNKGNFPGRFSGRQFSNSRSEMNVSTLELGDSALYLCASSPGRGYNEQYFGPGTRLTVT.

The rearrangement links TRBV6-2 or TRBV6-3 to TRBJ2-1; the D is unclear. This CDR3 spans 13 amino acids. Trimming stripped 6 bases from V and 2 bases from J, with 8 bases between. CDR1 is MNHEY and CDR2 is SVGEGT in the germline V gene. In nucleotides, the CDR3 is TGTGCCAGCAGGCGAGGTACCTACAATGAGCAGTTCTTC. Protein sequence: CASRRGTYNEQFF.

Only one count was recorded for this clonotype. Mismatch with germline at one junction end may stem from a read error. V is TRBV12-3 or TRBV12-4 and J is TRBJ2-7, with D unclear. The J call may not be correct, given that the DNA end is closer to TRBJ2-5. This CDR3 region has 12 residues. CDR3: CSSTAFGETQYF. The CDR3 bases are TGTTCCAGCACGGCCTTCGGGGAGACCCAGTACTTC.

The chain has TRBV6-2 or TRBV6-3 and TRBJ2-1; TRBD2 aligns across 8 bases. Per germline, CDR1 MNHEY and CDR2 SVGEGT. This CDR3 comprises 16 residues. V lost 1 base to trimming and J lost 7 bases; unmatched junction nucleotides: 9. The CDR3 loop reads CASSYFRSGRGNEQFF. The CDR3 coding sequence is TGTGCCAGCAGTTACTTTAGGAGCGGGAGAGGTAATGAGCAGTTCTTC.

The chain carries TRBV19 and TRBJ2-3, with 12 bases aligning to TRBD2. The CDR3 sequence is 17 residues long. Trimming took 5 bases from V and 3 from J; bases not matched to a gene: 9. The germline CDR1 and CDR2 sequences are LNHDA and SQIVND (reference sequence). The chain's CDR3 is CASSPRTSGALTDTQYF. The DNA of the CDR3 is TGTGCCAGTAGTCCGAGGACTAGCGGGGCCCTAACAGATACGCAGTATTTT.

This clonotype was counted between two and nine times. The chain joins TRBV20-1 to TRBJ1-5; TRBD1 is a possible D gene (5 bases). V was shortened by 3 bases and J by 6 bases, with 15 bases between the two germline ends. Germline values: CDR1 DFQATT, CDR2 SNEGSKA (reference sequence). This CDR3 region has 14 residues. The CDR3 protein is CSARGTTPSQPQHF. CDR3 nucleotide sequence: TGCAGTGCTAGGGGGACGACGCCCAGTCAGCCCCAGCATTTT.

This clonotype was recorded a few times. The chain combines TRBV6-2 or TRBV6-3 with TRBJ2-7, with D possibly TRBD1 on 6 matching bases. Trimming removed 0 bases from V and 3 bases from J, with 6 bases in between. Per germline, CDR1 MNHEY and CDR2 SVGEGT. The CDR3 extends over 13 amino acids. The CDR3 coding sequence is TGTGCCAGCAGTTACTCGGACAGCTACGAGCAGTACTTC. Translating it yields CASSYSDSYEQYF.